This T cell receptor beta chain was recovered during a study of control samples from healthy donors and cancer patients. The assay was immunoSEQ multiplex PCR, and TCRdb's table has in-frame clones only and misses some. The sample contains 150,000 to 180,000 clones, 90% to 95% of which appear only once. Germline CDR1 LGHDT, CDR2 YNNKEL (reference sequence). V lost 2 bases to trimming and J lost 6 bases; unmatched junction nucleotides: 8. This CDR3 region has 16 residues. This rearrangement joins TRBV3-1 (or the pseudogene TRBV3-2) to TRBJ2-2; 8 bases agree with TRBD2. The sequencing input was blood. The sequence came from a man aged 35 to 55 in good health. The CDR3 region is CASSQTGGPRAGELFF. The CDR3 nucleotides are TGTGCCAGCAGCCAAACGGGGGGGCCCAGGGCCGGGGAGCTGTTTTTT.